The next 13 T cell receptor beta chains were all read from a single sample in a study of blood T cell repertoires in COVID-19. Sequenced by immunoSEQ multiplex PCR; TCRdb stores in-frame clones only, minus some. The sample contains about 72,000 clones, roughly 82% of which appear only once. The sequenced sample was peripheral blood. The receptors were gathered from a human donor in a cohort sampled during active COVID-19.

V usage is TRBV5-1 and J usage is TRBJ1-1, with D unresolved. The V gene lost 2 bases and the J gene lost 1 base, with 6 bases spanning the gap. The germline V gene has CDR1 SGHRS and CDR2 YFSETQ. The CDR3 consists of 13 residues. For the CDR3, the DNA is TGCGCCAGCAGCTTAACAGCGAACACTGAAGCTTTCTTT. Translation gives CASSLTANTEAFF.

This chain joins TRBV6-5 and TRBJ1-5; D call uncertain. Germline V gene lookup returns CDR1 MNHEY and CDR2 SVGAGI. The germline V and J ends were trimmed by 9 bases and 4 bases, with 16 bases remaining between them. The CDR3 spans 14 residues. The CDR3 nucleotides read TGTGCCAGTGACGGGATTATTGGGAATCAGCCCCAGCATTTT. The encoded protein is CASDGIIGNQPQHF.

The chain couples TRBV7-2 to TRBJ1-4; D is ambiguous. V was cut by 5 bases and J by 3 bases, with 10 bases left in between. CDR3 length equals 14 residues. The germline V gene has CDR1 SGHTA and CDR2 FQGNSA. The CDR3 nucleotides are TGTGCCAGCAGCCCCCAGACTTCTAATGAAAAACTGTTTTTT. Its translation: CASSPQTSNEKLFF.

The chain employs TRBV5-1 and TRBJ1-1; 7 bases are shared with TRBD1. Unmatched junction bases numbered 2, after V lost 2 bases and J lost 1 base. Germline V gene lookup returns CDR1 SGHRS and CDR2 YFSETQ. The CDR3 length is 14 residues. The CDR3 loop is CASSLQGSNTEAFF. The DNA of the CDR3 is TGCGCCAGCAGCTTACAGGGGTCGAACACTGAAGCTTTCTTT. Looking up the rest from reference TRBV5-1 and TRBJ1-1 gives the full variable domain: KAGVTQTPRYLIKTRGQQVTLSCSPISGHRSVSWYQQTPGQGLQFLFEYFSETQRNKGNFPGRFSGRQFSNSRSEMNVSTLELGDSALYLCASSLQGSNTEAFFGQGTRLTVV.

The chain recombines TRBV5-8 with TRBJ2-3; 7 bases agree with TRBD1. The trim removed 3 bases at V and 3 bases at J, leaving 7 bases unmatched. Germline V gives CDR1 SGHTS, CDR2 YDEGEE. The CDR3 runs to 15 residues. Here the CDR3 DNA reads TGTGCCAGCAGCTACTACAGGGGTGGGACAGATACGCAGTATTTT. It is translated as CASSYYRGGTDTQYF.

This chain connects TRBV19 to TRBJ1-6, with a weak D call TRBD1 (6 bases). This CDR3 is built from 14 residues. Trimming stripped 9 bases from V and 10 bases from J, with 19 bases between. CDR1 and CDR2 from the germline V gene are LNHDA and SQIVND (reference sequence). In nucleotides, the CDR3 is TGTGCCAGCGGCCTGGGGGGGGCTGGATCACCCCTCCACTTT. Translating gives CASGLGGAGSPLHF.

This rearrangement joins TRBV5-6 to TRBJ1-1, with unresolved D. The length of the CDR3 is 14 residues. V was pared by 4 bases and J by 3 bases, with 13 bases between. Germline CDR1 reads SGHDT; CDR2 reads YYEEEE. CDR3 in amino acids: CASSRRHVDTEAFF. CDR3 DNA: TGTGCCAGCAGCCGGCGGCATGTGGACACTGAAGCTTTCTTT.

This clone showed up just once. The chain uses TRBV7-9 and TRBJ2-5; tentative D call: TRBD2 (5 bases). Germline lookup yields CDR1 SEHNR and CDR2 FQNEAQ (reference sequence). Trimming left V 5 bases short and J 4 bases short, with 17 bases between. The CDR3 extends over 15 amino acids. The CDR3 DNA is TGTGCCAGCAGCGCCCCCGGGGTTCGGGGAGAGACCCAGTACTTC. The encoded protein is CASSAPGVRGETQYF.

The genes are TRBV20-1 and TRBJ2-7, with TRBD1 matching over 7 bases. Germline values: CDR1 DFQATT, CDR2 SNEGSKA (reference sequence). This CDR3 comprises 14 residues. Trimming took 3 bases from V and 1 from J; bases not matched to a gene: 6. The CDR3 region has the DNA TGCAGTGCTAGTGACAGGGTCTCTTCCTACGAGCAGTACTTC. It translates to CSASDRVSSYEQYF.

Regarding this clone: One junction end disagrees with the germline gene, perhaps due to a read error. The chain carries TRBV7-9 and TRBJ1-6, with D hard to call. CDR1 SEHNR and CDR2 FQNEAQ come from the germline V gene (reference sequence). The CDR3 extends over 13 amino acids. CDR3 loop: CASSRESNTPLHF. The CDR3 DNA reads TGTGCCAGCAGCCGGGAGAGTAATACACCCCTCCACTTT.

The chain uses TRBV6-5 and TRBJ1-6; D is undetermined. This CDR3 has 14 residues. The V end lost 0 bases, the J end lost 9 bases, and 9 bases lay between the germline ends. Germline CDR1 MNHEY, CDR2 SVGAGI. Written as DNA, the CDR3 is TGTGCCAGCAGTTACTCGATTAGGAGTTCACCCCTCCACTTT. Translating gives CASSYSIRSSPLHF.

This clone was observed a few times. The chain links TRBV5-6 to TRBJ2-1; D perhaps matches TRBD2 (5 bases). The V gene's germline CDR1 is SGHDT and CDR2 YYEEEE. The length of the CDR3 is 13 residues. V lost 1 base, J lost 14 bases, and 16 bases lay in between. This CDR3 reads CASSLLEGARKFF. CDR3 nucleotide sequence: TGTGCCAGCAGCTTGCTAGAGGGCGCGAGAAAGTTCTTC.

The chain couples TRBV19 to TRBJ1-1; D is undetermined. The CDR3 runs to 13 residues. The germline V gene has CDR1 LNHDA and CDR2 SQIVND (reference sequence). The V end was cut by 5 bases, the J end by 5 bases, with 12 bases between. In DNA form, the CDR3 reads TGTGCCAGTAGTTTCGTCCCGGGGACTGAAGCTTTCTTT. Its translation: CASSFVPGTEAFF.